These T cell receptor beta chains were read from a single sample in a study of chemoradiotherapy in HPV16-positive cancers. Using immunoSEQ multiplex PCR, the repertoire was profiled, and TCRdb retains in-frame clones only, with some absent. The table has around 62,000 clones, around nine tenths seen once. The sample was blood, taken from a patient who underwent chemoradiotherapy. Receptors originate from a human donor with HPV-associated anogenital cancer. CDR3s include the opening cysteine and the closing phenylalanine or tryptophan. The D gene is left open where the match is weak.

j_call: TRBJ2-1; v_call: TRBV7-7; d_call: TRBD2; cdr3_aa: CASSLAGSGGYNEQFF
j_call: TRBJ1-6; v_call: TRBV6-6; d_call: NA; cdr3_aa: CASSYSIRDSPLHF
j_call: TRBJ2-7; v_call: TRBV18; d_call: TRBD1; cdr3_aa: CASSQGDEQYF
j_call: TRBJ1-1; v_call: TRBV5-1; d_call: NA; cdr3_aa: CASSLGGRSGTEAFF
j_call: TRBJ2-1; v_call: TRBV2; d_call: TRBD1; cdr3_aa: CASSLDRGEYNEQFF
j_call: TRBJ2-7; v_call: TRBV28; d_call: NA; cdr3_aa: CASSFGYTLRTVTYEQYF
j_call: TRBJ2-1; v_call: TRBV30; d_call: NA; cdr3_aa: CAWMGGSYNEQFF
j_call: TRBJ2-7; v_call: TRBV6-7; d_call: NA; cdr3_aa: CASRADEQYF
j_call: TRBJ2-3; v_call: TRBV30; d_call: NA; cdr3_aa: CAWSSGPTNTQYF
j_call: TRBJ2-1; v_call: TRBV7-9; d_call: TRBD2; cdr3_aa: CASSSWTSGSNNEQFF
j_call: TRBJ1-4; v_call: TRBV7-4; d_call: NA; cdr3_aa: CASRWGHGRPNEKLFF
j_call: TRBJ1-4; v_call: TRBV18; d_call: TRBD1; cdr3_aa: CASSRGTAATNEKLFF
j_call: TRBJ2-2; v_call: TRBV5-4; d_call: NA; cdr3_aa: CASSLGTATTGELFF
j_call: TRBJ2-3; v_call: TRBV4-2; d_call: TRBD2; cdr3_aa: CASSQDAAGGEAGTQYF
j_call: TRBJ1-2; v_call: TRBV20-1; d_call: NA; cdr3_aa: CSASSRNGYTF
j_call: TRBJ2-6; v_call: TRBV28; d_call: NA; cdr3_aa: CASSLYRGANVLTF
j_call: TRBJ2-7; v_call: TRBV27; d_call: NA; cdr3_aa: CASSPDQGNYEQYF